What follows are 32 T cell receptor beta chains derived from one specimen sequenced in a study of beta chain features in type 1 diabetes. Sequenced material consisted of expressed TCRB transcripts (all of the isolated RNA was reverse transcribed). The repertoire was sequenced with immunoSEQ multiplex PCR; TCRdb's copy has only in-frame clones and lacks some. The sample yields around 250,000 clones, 25% to 35% seen once. Sequenced input: central memory CD4+ T cells from blood. All receptors come from a man aged 25-45 years in good health.

This clone was picked up a small number of times. CDR3: CSVVLATYEQYF. CDR3 nucleotide sequence: TGCAGCGTTGTTCTAGCTACCTACGAGCAGTACTTC. This rearrangement joins TRBV29-1 to TRBJ2-7; tentatively, D is TRBD2 (5 bases). CDR1 and CDR2 from the germline V gene are SQVTM and ANQGSEA. V was clipped by 4 bases and J by 2 bases, with 9 bases between them. The CDR3 contains 12 residues.

J is TRBJ2-1 and V is TRBV2; D perhaps matches TRBD2 (6 bases). The V and J ends lost 8 bases and 10 bases respectively, with 18 bases between them. The CDR3 contains 13 residues. Germline V gene lookup returns CDR1 SNHLY and CDR2 FYNNEI. The CDR3 here is CASLAGPDFEQFF. DNA of the CDR3: TGTGCCAGCCTTGCGGGGCCAGACTTCGAGCAGTTCTTC.

This clone was seen more than once but under ten times. Other nucleotide sequences from this sample produce the same CDR3. The V and J genes are TRBV14 and TRBJ2-7; 9 bases match TRBD1. Germline V CDR1 and CDR2: SGHDN, FVKESK. This CDR3 is built from 16 residues. The junction had 5 bases not matched to a gene; V was cut back by 0 bases and J by 2 bases. CDR3 protein: CASSQEAWTGAYEQYF. The CDR3 coding sequence is TGTGCCAGCAGCCAAGAAGCCTGGACAGGGGCCTACGAGCAGTACTTC.

The V gene is TRBV2, the J gene TRBJ1-2, with D unresolved. From germline, CDR1 is SNHLY and CDR2 FYNNEI. The CDR3 has 16 residues. V lost 8 bases and J 4 bases, leaving 23 bases between the germline ends. Written as DNA, the CDR3 is TGTGCCAGCTATGCCACCATGGGCCAGCGCAGCTATGGCTACACCTTC. This gives the protein CASYATMGQRSYGYTF.

The chain has TRBV2 and TRBJ1-2, with D unresolved. The CDR3 runs 14 residues. Germline assignment: CDR1 SNHLY and CDR2 FYNNEI. Trimming took 6 bases from V and 2 from J, leaving 13 bases between them. The CDR3 sequence: CASSPLPQNYGYTF. CDR3 nucleotides: TGTGCCAGCAGCCCGCTTCCACAGAACTATGGCTACACCTTC.

The chain is built from TRBV14 and TRBJ2-1; TRBD1 or TRBD2 may be the D gene (6 bases each). Trimming took off 4 bases at V and 9 bases at J, with 13 bases between the two ends. Germline CDR1 is SGHDN and CDR2 is FVKESK. This CDR3 spans 13 amino acids. The CDR3 DNA is TGTGCCAGCAGCCTCAACGGGGGCGGTGAGCAGTTCTTC. Encoded protein: CASSLNGGGEQFF. Using reference TRBV14 and TRBJ2-1 for the parts outside the CDR3, the full variable domain is EAGVTQFPSHSVIEKGQTVTLRCDPISGHDNLYWYRRVMGKEIKFLLHFVKESKQDESGMPNNRFLAERTGGTYSTLKVQPAELEDSGVYFCASSLNGGGEQFFGPGTRLTVL.

This clone was picked up a small number of times. V is TRBV7-8 and J is TRBJ2-3; D gene unclear. There are 16 residues in the CDR3. The germline V and J ends were trimmed by 1 base and 5 bases, with 16 bases remaining between them. Germline V lookup: CDR1 SGHVS, CDR2 FQNEAQ. CDR3 loop: CASSLVGGPSLDTQYF. The CDR3 nucleotides read TGTGCCAGCAGCTTAGTAGGCGGCCCCTCATTAGATACGCAGTATTTT.

The rearrangement links TRBV4-2 to TRBJ2-1, with 11 bases lining up with TRBD2. Germline V gene data show CDR1 as LGHNA and CDR2 as YNFKEQ. Trimming removed 0 bases from V and 6 bases from J; junction bases left unmatched: 7. The CDR3 is 17 amino acids. The CDR3 DNA follows: TGTGCCAGCAGCCAAGATGGAGTAGCGGGGGGGCTCAATGAGCAGTTCTTC. Translation: CASSQDGVAGGLNEQFF.

This clone has a handful of counts. This chain links TRBV29-1 with TRBJ2-7; D unresolved. Germline CDR1 SQVTM, CDR2 ANQGSEA. This CDR3 region has 13 residues. V was cut by 7 bases and J by 1 base, with 14 bases left in between. The CDR3 sequence is CSASDGISYEQYF. CDR3 DNA sequence: TGCAGCGCCTCGGACGGAATATCCTACGAGCAGTACTTC.

This chain links TRBV15 with TRBJ2-1; 7 bases are a match to TRBD1. Trimming removed 4 bases from V and 3 bases from J; junction bases left unmatched: 3. The CDR3 is made up of 14 amino acids. Germline assignment: CDR1 LNHNV and CDR2 YYDKDF (reference sequence). CDR3: CATSKRDSYNEQFF. The CDR3 coding sequence is TGTGCCACCAGCAAGAGGGACAGCTACAATGAGCAGTTCTTC.

The V and J genes are TRBV18 and TRBJ2-5; 7 positions match TRBD1. The CDR3 has 11 residues. The germline CDR1 and CDR2 sequences are KGHSH and LQKENI. V lost 6 bases to trimming and J lost 13 bases; unmatched junction nucleotides: 8. The CDR3 here is CASSQGQLGYF. The CDR3 DNA reads TGTGCCAGCTCCCAGGGACAGCTCGGGTACTTC.

In this sample, this clone turned up a few times. The chain links TRBV27 to TRBJ1-2; a possible D gene is TRBD1 (5 bases). This CDR3 has 13 amino acids. Per germline, CDR1 MNHEY and CDR2 SMNVEV (reference sequence). Deletions cut 0 bases from V and 8 bases from J, with 10 bases between. The CDR3 here is CASSLSGTHGYTF. The DNA for the CDR3 is TGTGCCAGCAGTTTATCCGGGACTCACGGCTACACCTTC.

This clone has a handful of counts. This chain connects TRBV29-1 to TRBJ1-2, with a weak D call TRBD1 (5 bases). V lost 4 bases and J lost 4, with 13 bases in between. The germline CDR1 and CDR2 sequences are SQVTM and ANQGSEA. This CDR3 contains 13 residues. CDR3 protein: CSVARDGVYGYTF. CDR3 DNA sequence: TGCAGCGTTGCCAGGGACGGAGTCTATGGCTACACCTTC.

The chain is built from TRBV2 and TRBJ2-1, with D uncertain. Germline CDR1 reads SNHLY; CDR2 reads FYNNEI. Trimming stripped 7 bases from V and 6 bases from J, with 13 bases between. This CDR3 comprises 13 residues. CDR3 loop: CASNSPLGNEQFF. The DNA for the CDR3 is TGTGCCAGCAATTCTCCCCTTGGCAATGAGCAGTTCTTC.

This clone turned up a few times. The CDR3 coding sequence is TGTGCCAGCAGCTTTAGGATTCCTAGCACAGATACGCAGTATTTT. Translated: CASSFRIPSTDTQYF. The rearrangement joins TRBV7-8 to TRBJ2-3; the D is unclear. Deletions cut 3 bases from V and 0 bases from J, with 10 bases between. The V gene's germline CDR1 is SGHVS and CDR2 FQNEAQ. The CDR3 consists of 15 residues.

This chain uses TRBV21-1 with TRBJ1-5. TRBV21-1 is described as a pseudogene. The CDR3 consists of 14 residues. Written as DNA, the CDR3 is TGTGCCAGCAGCAAGTCGGTTTCCAATCAGCCCCAGCATTTT. It yields the protein CASSKSVSNQPQHF.

J is TRBJ2-2 and V is TRBV6-5; D is ambiguous. Germline CDR1 MNHEY, CDR2 SVGAGI. The CDR3 totals 16 residues. V shed 2 bases and J shed 6 bases, with 16 bases lying between them. The CDR3 nucleotides read TGTGCCAGCAGTTACCGGGCCCCGAAGAATGCCGGGGAGCTGTTTTTT. Its protein product is CASSYRAPKNAGELFF.

This clone appeared a few times. This rearrangement joins TRBV25-1 to TRBJ2-7, with 12 nucleotides matching TRBD1. The CDR3 is 17 residues long. V was pared by 4 bases and J by 4 bases, with 11 bases of the junction left unmatched. Germline values: CDR1 MGHDK, CDR2 SYGVNS. The CDR3 DNA reads TGTGCCAGCAGTGCCCTGGGGACAGGGGGCTTTACTTACGAGCAGTACTTC. Encoded protein: CASSALGTGGFTYEQYF.

The rearrangement links TRBV29-1 to TRBJ2-2; no clear D gene. The CDR3 runs to 12 residues. The V gene's germline CDR1 is SQVTM and CDR2 ANQGSEA. Trimming cost V 2 bases and J 2 bases, with 3 bases left between them. The chain's CDR3 is CSVEYNTGELFF. The CDR3 bases are TGCAGCGTTGAATATAACACCGGGGAGCTGTTTTTT.

This clone was seen more than once but under ten times. Here the CDR3 reads CASSRQGTGNTIYF. In DNA form, the CDR3 reads TGTGCCAGCAGTCGACAGGGGACTGGAAACACCATATATTTT. The V gene is TRBV7-8, the J gene TRBJ1-3; 8 bases fit TRBD1. Germline CDR1 reads SGHVS; CDR2 reads FQNEAQ. V lost 6 bases, J lost 2 bases, and 3 bases stayed unmatched. The CDR3 is made up of 14 amino acids.

The CDR3 region is CASSDNRETEAFF. Here the CDR3 DNA reads TGTGCCAGCAGCGACAACAGGGAAACTGAAGCTTTCTTT. V and J are TRBV6-5 and TRBJ1-1; D is possibly TRBD1 (6 bases). This CDR3 comprises 13 residues. Germline CDR1 MNHEY, CDR2 SVGAGI. The V end lost 6 bases, the J end lost 5 bases, and 13 bases lay between the germline ends.

In this sample, this clone turned up a few times. The chain combines TRBV6-5 with TRBJ2-7; TRBD1 is a possible D gene (6 bases). From germline, CDR1 is MNHEY and CDR2 SVGAGI. Deletions cut 3 bases from V and 4 bases from J, with 10 bases between. This CDR3 is 13 amino acids long. The CDR3 DNA sequence: TGTGCCAGCAGTTATCAGAGGGGGTACGAGCAGTACTTC. Translated, it gives CASSYQRGYEQYF.

The chain's CDR3 is CATSLPGILKGTQYF. The CDR3 DNA sequence: TGTGCCACCAGCCTACCCGGCATCCTGAAAGGTACCCAGTACTTC. V gene TRBV15 combines with J gene TRBJ2-5; D gene unclear. Per germline, CDR1 LNHNV and CDR2 YYDKDF (reference sequence). V lost 5 bases, J lost 8 bases, and 21 bases lay in between. This CDR3 has 15 amino acids.

The J gene is TRBJ2-7, the V gene TRBV7-2; 9 bases match TRBD1. CDR3 size: 15 residues. Germline V gene data show CDR1 as SGHTA and CDR2 as FQGNSA. The V and J ends lost 4 bases and 3 bases, in that order; junction bases with no gene match: 7. DNA of the CDR3: TGTGCCAGCAGCTCCCAACAGGGGGCTGACTACGAGCAGTACTTC. It is translated as CASSSQQGADYEQYF.

The CDR3 DNA is TGTGCCTGGAGTGTAAACTGGCAGGGACATGGCTACACCTTC. It yields the protein CAWSVNWQGHGYTF. The chain combines TRBV30 with TRBJ1-2, with D perhaps matching TRBD1 (5 bases). The CDR3 contains 14 residues. V lost 0 bases and J 6 bases, leaving 14 bases between the germline ends. Per germline, CDR1 GTSNPN and CDR2 SVGIG (reference sequence).

Worth noting for this clone: Lacking the conserved final phenylalanine or tryptophan, this CDR3 likely reflects a read error. The DNA is omitted, as the CDR3 cannot be located on it reliably, and the CDR3 follows TCRdb's listing. The V and J genes are TRBV20-1 and TRBJ2-7. Germline assignment: CDR1 DFQATT and CDR2 SNEGSKA (reference sequence). Inclusive of both ends, the CDR3 amounts to 8 amino acids. The CDR3 reads CSARESVA.

The chain has TRBV29-1 and TRBJ2-1; D ambiguous. Germline lookup yields CDR1 SQVTM and CDR2 ANQGSEA. The CDR3 has 10 residues. Deletions cut 3 bases from V and 6 bases from J, with 3 bases between. Here the CDR3 reads CSVDLNEQFF. CDR3 bases: TGCAGCGTTGACCTCAATGAGCAGTTCTTC.

The sample holds a few counts of this clone. This chain joins TRBV5-1 and TRBJ2-1; 8 nucleotides line up with TRBD2. V dropped 1 base and J dropped 1; count of bases not matched to a gene: 1. This CDR3 is built from 15 residues. The germline gives CDR1 SGHRS, CDR2 YFSETQ. The CDR3, as DNA: TGCGCCAGCAGCTTGAGACTAGCGTCCTACAATGAGCAGTTCTTC. Translation gives CASSLRLASYNEQFF.

This clone was seen a handful of times. This chain connects TRBV2 to TRBJ2-1, with D uncertain. The CDR3 sequence is 10 residues long. Trimming removed 5 bases from V and 9 bases from J, with 5 bases in between. Looked up from germline, CDR1 is SNHLY and CDR2 is FYNNEI. The CDR3 loop reads CASSSREQFF. The CDR3, as DNA: TGTGCCAGCAGTAGTCGTGAGCAGTTCTTC.

A few counts support this clone. CDR3 residues: CSVFVGWQEAGELFF. The CDR3 nucleotides read TGCAGCGTTTTCGTCGGTTGGCAGGAGGCCGGGGAGCTGTTTTTT. V is TRBV29-1 and J is TRBJ2-2, with a tentative D call TRBD2 (5 bases). The germline V gene encodes CDR1 SQVTM and CDR2 ANQGSEA. V lost 5 bases and J lost 6, with 19 bases in between. The CDR3 sequence is 15 residues long.

This clone was counted between two and nine times. CDR3 in amino acids: CASSEARGGRLTDTQYF. CDR3 in DNA: TGTGCCAGCAGTGAAGCACGGGGCGGGAGGCTCACAGATACGCAGTATTTT. This chain joins TRBV2 and TRBJ2-3; TRBD2 matches 8 bases. Germline V gene lookup returns CDR1 SNHLY and CDR2 FYNNEI. With V trimmed by 0 bases and J by 2 bases, 7 bases remained unmatched. The CDR3 length is 17 residues.

The chain is built from TRBV7-8 and TRBJ2-7; tentatively, D is TRBD1 (6 bases). CDR1 and CDR2 from the germline V gene are SGHVS and FQNEAQ. This CDR3 has 14 amino acids. Trimming shortened V by 5 bases and J by 1 base, and 12 bases separated the two germline ends. CDR3 DNA: TGTGCCAGCAGCCCAAGGACAGATTCCTACGAGCAGTACTTC. It codes for CASSPRTDSYEQYF.